The T cell receptor beta chain under discussion was sequenced for a study of blood T cell repertoires in COVID-19. Study context: Italy, Spain and the United States were the sources of the convalescent and acute COVID-19 samples.

Methods used by the authors: From reference gene primer amplification, estimates of nucleated cell counts were derived. Some clones are missing from TCRdb's copy, which holds only in-frame ones; the method was immunoSEQ multiplex PCR. V and J calls and clone size are copied from that table; D and trimming were computed from the DNA. The sample includes 150,000 to 200,000 clones, less than 80% seen only once; the top ten take roughly 14%. Deletions cut 6 bases from V and 6 bases from J, with 20 bases between. Germline V gene data show CDR1 as LNHDA and CDR2 as SQIVND (reference sequence). This CDR3 region has 15 residues.

The receptor was derived from a man aged 50 to 60 who had recovered from COVID-19. The chain uses TRBV19 and TRBJ1-1; possible D gene TRBD1, 5 bases. The sample comprised peripheral blood. CDR3 DNA: TGTGCCAGTAGGTCGAAAGGGGCCGAGAGCCCTGAAGCTTTCTTT. As protein: CASRSKGAESPEAFF.